The 3 T cell receptor beta chains below come from one sample, sequenced in a study of Tregs in tolerant kidney transplant recipients. The assay was immunoSEQ multiplex PCR, and TCRdb's table has in-frame clones only and misses some. The sample holds about 110,000 clones; around 90% are singletons and the top ten take 0.3% to 0.4%. The source was CD4+ T cells from blood, collected before the transplant. Source of these receptors: a human donor who received a combined kidney and bone marrow transplant.

This chain joins TRBV9 and TRBJ2-7, with 7 bases aligning to TRBD2. Germline CDR1 and CDR2: SGDLS and YYNGEE. The length of the CDR3 is 13 residues. Trimming at V came to 0 bases and at J to 5 bases, leaving 2 bases not matched to a gene. In DNA, the CDR3 is TGTGCCAGCAGCGTAGCAAGCGGGAACGAGCAGTACTTC. Residues: CASSVASGNEQYF.

This clone was seen a single time. V gene TRBV19 combines with J gene TRBJ2-3, with 11 bases identical to TRBD2. CDR1 is LNHDA and CDR2 is SQIVND in the germline V gene (reference sequence). The CDR3 is made up of 16 amino acids. Trimming at V came to 4 bases and at J to 0 bases, leaving 3 bases not matched to a gene. The CDR3 protein is CASSRLAGGSTDTQYF. DNA for the CDR3: TGTGCCAGTAGTAGGCTAGCGGGGGGCAGCACAGATACGCAGTATTTT.

The rearrangement uses TRBV5-1 and TRBJ2-1, with 10 positions matching TRBD2. The CDR3 contains 20 residues. Losses at the gene ends were 0 bases for V and 0 bases for J; bases not matched to a gene: 12. Germline CDR1 SGHRS, CDR2 YFSETQ. The DNA for the CDR3 is TGCGCCAGCAGCTTGGCCGGGCTAGCGGGAGCCTTAAGCTCCTACAATGAGCAGTTCTTC. Translating gives CASSLAGLAGALSSYNEQFF.